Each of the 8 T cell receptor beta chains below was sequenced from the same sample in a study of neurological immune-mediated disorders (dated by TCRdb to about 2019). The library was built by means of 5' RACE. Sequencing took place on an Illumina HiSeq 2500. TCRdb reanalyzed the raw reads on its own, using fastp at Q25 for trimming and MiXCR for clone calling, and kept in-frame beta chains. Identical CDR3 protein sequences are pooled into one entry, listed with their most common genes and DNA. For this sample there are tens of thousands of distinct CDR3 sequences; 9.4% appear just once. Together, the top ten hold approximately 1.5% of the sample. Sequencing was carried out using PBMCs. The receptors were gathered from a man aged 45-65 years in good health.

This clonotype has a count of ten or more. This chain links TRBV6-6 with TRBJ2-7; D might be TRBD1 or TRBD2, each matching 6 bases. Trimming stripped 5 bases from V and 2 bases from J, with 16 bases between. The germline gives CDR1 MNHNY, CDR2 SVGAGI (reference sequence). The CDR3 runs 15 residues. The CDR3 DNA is TGTGCCAGCAGTCAAATCGGAGGGGGAACCTACGAGCAGTACTTC. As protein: CASSQIGGGTYEQYF.

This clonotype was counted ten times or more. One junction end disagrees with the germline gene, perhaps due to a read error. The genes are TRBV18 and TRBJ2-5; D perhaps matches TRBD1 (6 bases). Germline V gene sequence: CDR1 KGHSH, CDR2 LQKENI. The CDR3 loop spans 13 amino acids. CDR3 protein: CASSPGQQETQYF. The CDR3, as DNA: TGCGCCAGCAGCCCAGGACAGCAAGAGACCCAGTACTTC.

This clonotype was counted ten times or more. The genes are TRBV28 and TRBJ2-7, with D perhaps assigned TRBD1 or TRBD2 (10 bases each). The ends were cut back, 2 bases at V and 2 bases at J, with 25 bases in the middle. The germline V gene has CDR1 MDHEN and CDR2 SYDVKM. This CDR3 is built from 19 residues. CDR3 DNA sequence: TGTGCCAGCAGTTTAATCCGGGACAGGGGTCTAGCGGGGGCCTACGAGCAGTACTTC. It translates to CASSLIRDRGLAGAYEQYF.

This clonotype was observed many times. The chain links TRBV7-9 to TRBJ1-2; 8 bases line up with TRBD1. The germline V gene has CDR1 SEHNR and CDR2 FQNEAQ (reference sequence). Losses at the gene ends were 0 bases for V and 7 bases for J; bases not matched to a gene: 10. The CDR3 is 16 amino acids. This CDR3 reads CASSLAFGQGLGGYTF. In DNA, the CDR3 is TGTGCCAGCAGCTTAGCGTTCGGACAGGGATTGGGTGGCTACACCTTC.

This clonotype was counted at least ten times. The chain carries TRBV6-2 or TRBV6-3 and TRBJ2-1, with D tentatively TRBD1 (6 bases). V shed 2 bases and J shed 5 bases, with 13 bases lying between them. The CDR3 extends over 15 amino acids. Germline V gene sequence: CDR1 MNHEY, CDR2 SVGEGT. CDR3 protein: CASSYPGALNNEQFF. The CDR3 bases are TGTGCCAGCAGTTACCCAGGGGCGTTAAACAATGAGCAGTTCTTC.

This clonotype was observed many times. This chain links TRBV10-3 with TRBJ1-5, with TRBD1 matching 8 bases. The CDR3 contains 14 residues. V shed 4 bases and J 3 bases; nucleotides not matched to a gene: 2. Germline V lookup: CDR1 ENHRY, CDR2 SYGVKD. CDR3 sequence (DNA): TGTGCCATCAGTGTGGACAGGGACAATCAGCCCCAGCATTTT. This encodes CAISVDRDNQPQHF.

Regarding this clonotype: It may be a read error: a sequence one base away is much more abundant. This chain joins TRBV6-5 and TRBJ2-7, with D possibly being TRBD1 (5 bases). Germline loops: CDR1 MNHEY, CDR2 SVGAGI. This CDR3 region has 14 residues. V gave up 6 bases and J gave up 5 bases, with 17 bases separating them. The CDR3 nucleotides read TGTGCCAGCAGCTTATGGAAAGGGGCTAACGAGCAGTACTTC. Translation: CASSLWKGANEQYF.

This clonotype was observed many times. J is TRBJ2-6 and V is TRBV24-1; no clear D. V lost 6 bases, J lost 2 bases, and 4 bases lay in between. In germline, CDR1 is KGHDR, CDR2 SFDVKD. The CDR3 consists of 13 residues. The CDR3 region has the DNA TGTGCCACCAGTCTCCCTGGGGCCAACGTCCTGACTTTC. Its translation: CATSLPGANVLTF.